Sequencing of this T cell receptor beta chain was carried out in a study of shared clonotypes between healthy human individuals. The CDR3 sequence is 15 residues long. The V gene end was trimmed by 5 bases and the J gene end by 5 bases; junction bases not matched to a gene: 7. In germline, CDR1 is MNHEY, CDR2 SVGAGI. CD45RO-negative, CCR7-positively selected cells formed the naive CD8 fraction, excluding terminally differentiated effector memory CD45RA+ cells. Authors' analysis steps: Junction-only immunoSEQ data arrived without quality scores, meaning filtering differed. The assay was immunoSEQ multiplex PCR, and TCRdb's table has in-frame clones only and misses some. For V, J and clone size, that table is used; D and trimming come from the DNA. The sample carries around 1,900,000 clones, just under 95% recorded once.

The source is a man in his late teens or twenties in good health. Some clones in this sample may be carry-over from other donors' samples. This chain connects TRBV6-5 to TRBJ2-2; 8 bases agree with TRBD1. Sequencing was carried out using naive CD8+ T cells from PBMCs. In nucleotides, the CDR3 is TGTGCCAGCAGTCCAGGGGGCTCGGGTACCGGGGAGCTGTTTTTT. Translation: CASSPGGSGTGELFF.